What follows are 10 T cell receptor beta chains derived from one specimen sequenced in a study of regulatory T cells in long-lasting Graves disease. Time point in this sample: newly diagnosed GD, antithyroid drugs for less than 3 months. PBMCs were the source of the RNA used for TCR sequencing. Arm-PCR of CDR3 regions and iRepertoire HTBI primers were the basis on which TCR beta libraries were built. TCRdb re-called the multiplex PCR reads with MiXCR, one entry per CDR3 protein. The sample yields more than 450,000 distinct CDR3 sequences, about 11% seen once. The same data also went into a second study, on T cells in Graves' hyperthyroidism and ophthalmopathy.

The sequencing used peripheral blood mononuclear cells (PBMCs), collected at new diagnosis, from a patient treated with antithyroid drugs. The receptors stem from a woman under 40 with Graves disease.

This clonotype was observed a handful of times. The chain has TRBV20-1 and TRBJ1-5, with TRBD1 as a possible D gene (5 bases). The germline V gene encodes CDR1 DFQATT and CDR2 SNEGSKA (reference sequence). The CDR3 is made up of 15 amino acids. The ends were cut back, 0 bases at V and 4 bases at J, with 13 bases in the middle. The CDR3 nucleotides read TGCAGTGCTAGAGAGCCCGGGACCCTAAATCAGCCCCAGCATTTT. Translation gives CSAREPGTLNQPQHF.

This clonotype was seen many times. V and J are TRBV5-5 and TRBJ2-7; a possible D gene is TRBD2 (5 bases). CDR1 SGHKS and CDR2 YYEKEE come from the germline V gene (reference sequence). Trimming removed 5 bases at V and 0 bases at J, with 15 bases between. The CDR3 is 15 amino acids. This chain's CDR3 is CASRPERALSYEQYF. CDR3 nucleotides: TGTGCCAGCAGGCCCGAGAGGGCCCTCTCCTACGAGCAGTACTTC.

The table lists this clonotype with many counts. The rearrangement uses TRBV11-2 and TRBJ2-3; the match to TRBD2 covers 15 bases. This CDR3 region has 18 residues. V trimming: 2 bases; J trimming: 1 base; junction bases outside the gene matches: 4. Per the germline V gene, CDR1 is SGHAT and CDR2 is FQNNGV. The DNA of the CDR3 is TGTGCCAGCAGCTTACCGGGACTAGCGGGAGGAGGCACAGATACGCAGTATTTT. Its translation is CASSLPGLAGGGTDTQYF.

The table lists this clonotype with a few counts. The chain employs TRBV9 and TRBJ1-2; D perhaps matches TRBD1 (6 bases). Germline assignment: CDR1 SGDLS and CDR2 YYNGEE. The germline V and J ends were trimmed by 4 bases and 5 bases, with 18 bases remaining between them. The CDR3 consists of 15 residues. CDR3 sequence reads: CASSLGQGIYYGYTF. The DNA for the CDR3 is TGTGCCAGCAGCCTAGGTCAGGGGATATATTATGGCTACACCTTC.

This clonotype was detected ten times or more. J is TRBJ1-1 and V is TRBV3-1, with a weak D call TRBD1 (5 bases). Germline assignment: CDR1 LGHDT and CDR2 YNNKEL (reference sequence). The V end was cut by 5 bases, the J end by 5 bases, with 21 bases between. CDR3 length equals 16 residues. The chain's CDR3 is CASSSTAQGAGTEAFF. The CDR3 DNA sequence: TGTGCCAGCAGCTCAACGGCCCAGGGCGCAGGTACTGAAGCTTTCTTT.

This chain links TRBV2 with TRBJ2-1, with TRBD1 as a possible D gene (5 bases). Trimming took 3 bases from V and 2 from J, leaving 8 bases between them. Germline lookup yields CDR1 SNHLY and CDR2 FYNNEI. This CDR3 has 14 amino acids. The CDR3 nucleotides read TGTGCCAGCAGTGAGGGCAGGGCCTACAATGAGCAGTTCTTC. It codes for CASSEGRAYNEQFF.

This clonotype was counted a few times. This chain joins TRBV7-2 and TRBJ2-4; TRBD2 matches 7 bases. The V segment lost 5 bases and the J segment 1 base; nucleotides outside the gene matches: 14. The germline gives CDR1 SGHTA, CDR2 FQGNSA. This CDR3 contains 18 residues. CDR3 sequence: CASSRLVRGVLAKNIQYF. The CDR3 bases are TGTGCCAGCAGCCGTTTAGTCCGGGGGGTTTTGGCCAAAAACATTCAGTACTTC.

The V and J genes are TRBV29-1 and TRBJ1-2, with no clear D. Germline V gene lookup returns CDR1 SQVTM and CDR2 ANQGSEA. V shed 3 bases and J shed 8 bases, with 10 bases lying between them. The CDR3 runs 11 residues. The CDR3 spells CSVEVLRGYTF. The CDR3 DNA is TGCAGCGTTGAGGTTCTTCGGGGCTACACCTTC. Based on the CDR3 plus reference TRBV29-1 and TRBJ1-2, the full variable domain is SAVISQKPSRDICQRGTSLTIQCQVDSQVTMMFWYRQQPGQSLTLIATANQGSEATYESGFVIDKFPISRPNLTFSTLTVSNMSPEDSSIYLCSVEVLRGYTFGSGTRLTVV.

This clonotype was counted only a few times. DNA for the CDR3: TGTGCCAGTAGTAAACCTGGACAGGCATACAATGAGCAGTTCTTC. This encodes CASSKPGQAYNEQFF. J is TRBJ2-1 and V is TRBV19; 7 positions match TRBD1. Per the germline V gene, CDR1 is LNHDA and CDR2 is SQIVND (reference sequence). The V segment lost 4 bases and the J segment 4 bases; nucleotides outside the gene matches: 7. This CDR3 has 15 amino acids.

This clonotype occurred many times. The chain combines TRBV6-2 or TRBV6-3 with TRBJ2-3; 9 bases align to TRBD2. V was pared by 1 base and J by 3 bases, with 5 bases of the junction left unmatched. Germline V CDR1 and CDR2: MNHEY, SVGEGT. This CDR3 contains 16 residues. CDR3 nucleotides: TGTGCCAGCAGTTACTACGCGGGAGGGTTAACAGATACGCAGTATTTT. This encodes CASSYYAGGLTDTQYF.